This T cell receptor (beta chain) stems from a study of sequential checkpoint blockade in melanoma. Study details: Maintenance nivolumab came after either treatment sequence. Roughly 22 patients had matched tumor biopsies before treatment and at week 13 after nivolumab or ipilimumab alone. Study conclusions and caveats: For nivolumab-first patients, baseline tumor clonality was associated with response.

To note about this clone: The target antigen is unknown.

The data were produced by immunoSEQ multiplex PCR, yet TCRdb's version contains in-frame clones alone and is incomplete. The sample holds 20,000 to 25,000 clones, approximately 30% seen once. The treatment is: randomized to nivolumab then ipilimumab (arm A) or the reverse (arm B). The CDR3 contains 16 residues. Sequenced material: tumor tissue (inferred from file names), taken from a patient given nivolumab and ipilimumab in sequence. The chain joins TRBV12-2 to TRBJ2-2; no check of the table's D call, TRBD1, against the DNA was made. TRBV12-2 constitutes a pseudogene. The sequence derives from a human donor with melanoma. DNA of the CDR3: TGTGCCAGTACCGGGACAGGGGGAGTGAACACCGGGGAGCTGTTTTTT. Its protein is CASTGTGGVNTGELFF.